A single sample gave rise to the 29 T cell receptor beta chains below, sequenced in a study of blood T cell repertoires in COVID-19. Using immunoSEQ multiplex PCR, the repertoire was profiled, and TCRdb retains in-frame clones only, with some absent. Seen here are about 50,000 clones, 75% to 90% observed once, and the top ten hold around 45%. Sequencing was performed on peripheral blood. All receptors derive from a woman in her sixties with COVID-19, enrolled during active disease.

The V gene is TRBV6-5, the J gene TRBJ2-7; possible D gene TRBD1, 6 bases. Per germline, CDR1 MNHEY and CDR2 SVGAGI. CDR3 length: 15 residues. V lost 8 bases, J lost 1 base, and 18 bases lay in between. CDR3 coding DNA: TGTGCCAGCGAGAGAGAATCGGGACAATCCTACGAGCAGTACTTC. It encodes CASERESGQSYEQYF.

V gene TRBV6-2 or TRBV6-3 combines with J gene TRBJ2-7; D is possibly TRBD1 (6 bases). The CDR3 extends over 15 amino acids. Between the trimmed V and J ends, which lost 3 bases and 2 bases, there was a span of 14 bases. Germline-derived CDR1 and CDR2 are MNHEY and SVGEGT. The CDR3 loop is CASSYLGTTAYEQYF. CDR3 in DNA: TGTGCCAGCAGTTATCTGGGGACAACGGCCTACGAGCAGTACTTC.

The chain has TRBV6-2 or TRBV6-3 and TRBJ2-7; 14 bases match TRBD2. CDR1 MNHEY and CDR2 SVGEGT come from the germline V gene. The CDR3 is 18 residues long. With 0 bases clipped from V and 1 base from J, the junction kept 5 bases outside the gene matches. The CDR3 protein is CASSYSTSGRALSYEQYF. In DNA form, the CDR3 reads TGTGCCAGCAGTTACTCGACTAGCGGGAGGGCCCTTTCCTACGAGCAGTACTTC.

The V gene is TRBV19, the J gene TRBJ2-2; TRBD2 might be the D (6 bases). Germline CDR1 reads LNHDA; CDR2 reads SQIVND (reference sequence). The CDR3 runs 18 residues. V dropped 3 bases and J dropped 0 bases, with 17 bases sitting between them. For the CDR3, the DNA is TGTGCCAGTAGTATGCCCGGGTGGGCTAGCGCGAACACCGGGGAGCTGTTTTTT. This codes for CASSMPGWASANTGELFF.

V is TRBV19 and J is TRBJ2-3, with 8 bases fitting TRBD2. Per germline, CDR1 LNHDA and CDR2 SQIVND (reference sequence). The CDR3 covers 15 residues. V trimming: 7 bases; J trimming: 0 bases; junction bases outside the gene matches: 6. CDR3 sequence reads: CASTSGLGSTDTQYF. CDR3 DNA: TGTGCCAGTACCTCGGGACTAGGGAGCACAGATACGCAGTATTTT.

The J gene is TRBJ2-6, the V gene TRBV11-3, with TRBD1 identical over 8 bases. The germline V gene encodes CDR1 SGHNT and CDR2 YENEEA. V was pared by 5 bases and J by 3 bases, with 6 bases of the junction left unmatched. CDR3 length: 16 residues. The CDR3: CASSPWTGNGANVLTF. As DNA, the CDR3 is TGTGCCAGCAGCCCCTGGACAGGGAATGGGGCCAACGTCCTGACTTTC. Combining the CDR3 with reference TRBV11-3 and TRBJ2-6 gives the whole variable domain EAGVVQSPRYKIIEKKQPVAFWCNPISGHNTLYWYLQNLGQGPELLIRYENEEAVDDSQLPKDRFSAERLKGVDSTLKIQPAELGDSAVYLCASSPWTGNGANVLTFGAGSRLTVL.

The chain recombines TRBV28 with TRBJ1-2; 10 bases match TRBD1. Germline V gene lookup returns CDR1 MDHEN and CDR2 SYDVKM. The trim removed 8 bases at V and 2 bases at J, leaving 11 bases unmatched. This CDR3 has 16 amino acids. The CDR3 reads CASRGGPGQGNYGYTF. The CDR3 nucleotides read TGTGCCAGCCGGGGGGGACCGGGACAGGGGAACTATGGCTACACCTTC.

The rearrangement links TRBV7-9 to TRBJ2-4, with a weak D call TRBD1 (5 bases). The V end lost 5 bases, the J end lost 6 bases, and 11 bases lay between the germline ends. This CDR3 comprises 13 residues. Germline-derived CDR1 and CDR2 are SEHNR and FQNEAQ (reference sequence). The CDR3 loop is CASSPTVSNIQYF. The CDR3 DNA sequence: TGTGCCAGCAGCCCGACAGTTTCAAACATTCAGTACTTC.

This clone has more than one count but fewer than ten. V usage is TRBV30 and J usage is TRBJ1-1; D is unclear. V was pared by 2 bases and J by 1 base, with 11 bases between. The germline gives CDR1 GTSNPN, CDR2 SVGIG (reference sequence). The CDR3 sequence is 14 residues long. The CDR3 reads CAWSTISPNTEAFF. CDR3 nucleotides: TGTGCCTGGAGTACAATATCTCCGAACACTGAAGCTTTCTTT.

The gene calls are TRBV6-2 or TRBV6-3 and TRBJ2-6; 7 bases fit TRBD2. Germline V gene data show CDR1 as MNHEY and CDR2 as SVGEGT. Unmatched junction bases numbered 3, after V lost 6 bases and J lost 1 base. The CDR3 totals 15 residues. The CDR3 protein is CASSRLASGANVLTF. DNA for the CDR3: TGTGCCAGCAGCAGACTAGCTTCTGGGGCCAACGTCCTGACTTTC.

V usage is TRBV19 and J usage is TRBJ2-7; TRBD1 aligns across 12 bases. Per the germline V gene, CDR1 is LNHDA and CDR2 is SQIVND (reference sequence). The CDR3 extends over 18 amino acids. The junction had 13 bases not matched to a gene; V was cut back by 5 bases and J by 2 bases. CDR3 in DNA: TGTGCCAGTAGTCACACCGGGACAGGGGGCTATCTTGCCTACGAGCAGTACTTC. Amino acids: CASSHTGTGGYLAYEQYF.

The rearrangement joins TRBV7-9 to TRBJ2-3, with 11 positions matching TRBD1. V shed 3 bases and J 3 bases; nucleotides not matched to a gene: 5. CDR3 length: 16 amino acids. Germline loops: CDR1 SEHNR, CDR2 FQNEAQ (reference sequence). CDR3 loop: CASSLGDRGVTDTQYF. CDR3 sequence (DNA): TGTGCCAGCAGCTTGGGGGACAGGGGGGTTACAGATACGCAGTATTTT.

V and J are TRBV28 and TRBJ2-7; D call uncertain. The germline CDR1 and CDR2 sequences are MDHEN and SYDVKM. CDR3 size: 13 residues. Trimming removed 1 base from V and 2 bases from J, with 6 bases in between. CDR3 coding DNA: TGTGCCAGCAGTTTATTGATAGCCTACGAGCAGTACTTC. Protein product: CASSLLIAYEQYF.

This clone was seen just once. This chain links TRBV4-1 with TRBJ1-2; D unclear. The CDR3 loop spans 15 amino acids. The V and J ends lost 0 bases and 8 bases respectively, with 16 bases between them. Germline assignment: CDR1 MGHRA and CDR2 YSYEKL. The CDR3 DNA sequence: TGCGCCAGCAGCCAAGATCAATCCCTTTCGGGGGGCTACACCTTC. Translated: CASSQDQSLSGGYTF.

This chain connects TRBV28 to TRBJ1-1; D not certain. Deletions cut 3 bases from V and 2 bases from J, with 16 bases between. The CDR3 is 16 residues long. Germline CDR1 reads MDHEN; CDR2 reads SYDVKM. CDR3 nucleotide sequence: TGTGCCAGCAGTTTCTCGTCTGCAGTTACCAACACTGAAGCTTTCTTT. It is translated as CASSFSSAVTNTEAFF.

The chain combines TRBV10-3 with TRBJ2-7; TRBD1 aligns across 7 bases. Germline CDR1 and CDR2: ENHRY and SYGVKD. V shed 10 bases and J 3 bases; nucleotides not matched to a gene: 12. The CDR3 is 14 residues long. CDR3 region: CATGRQGSSYEQYF. For the CDR3, the DNA is TGTGCCACCGGACGACAGGGATCGAGCTACGAGCAGTACTTC.

This chain links TRBV10-3 with TRBJ2-7, with 11 bases matching TRBD2. V lost 5 bases, J lost 5 bases, and 5 bases stayed unmatched. The CDR3 runs 14 residues. Germline V gene lookup returns CDR1 ENHRY and CDR2 SYGVKD. In DNA, the CDR3 is TGTGCCATCAGTCCGGGACTAGCGGCCAACGAGCAGTACTTC. Protein product: CAISPGLAANEQYF.

This chain joins TRBV28 and TRBJ1-4; a weak D match, TRBD1 (5 bases). The V gene lost 3 bases and the J gene lost 15 bases, with 23 bases spanning the gap. The germline gives CDR1 MDHEN, CDR2 SYDVKM. The CDR3 totals 15 residues. CDR3 DNA: TGTGCCAGCAGTTTCGTGACAGCCGCAATGGGCGGGATGTTTTTT. It translates to CASSFVTAAMGGMFF.

The gene calls are TRBV12-3 or TRBV12-4 and TRBJ1-1; D not resolved. Deletions cut 0 bases from V and 9 bases from J, with 11 bases between. The CDR3 is 13 residues long. The CDR3 DNA follows: TGTGCCAGCAGTTTAGCGGCGGGTGCCCAAGCTTTCTTT. It encodes CASSLAAGAQAFF.

This chain links TRBV6-5 with TRBJ2-2; D gene ambiguous. This CDR3 has 12 residues. Germline CDR1 MNHEY, CDR2 SVGAGI. V dropped 6 bases and J dropped 3 bases, with 5 bases sitting between them. The DNA for the CDR3 is TGTGCCAGCAGCTATTACACCGGGGAGCTGTTTTTT. Translated, it gives CASSYYTGELFF.

This clone was counted a few times. The rearrangement links TRBV19 to TRBJ1-2, with 8 bases fitting TRBD1. The V gene's germline CDR1 is LNHDA and CDR2 SQIVND (reference sequence). The CDR3 sequence is 14 residues long. V lost 5 bases to trimming and J lost 3 bases; unmatched junction nucleotides: 5. The DNA of the CDR3 is TGTGCCAGTAGTCACAGGGGGTTTGACTATGGCTACACCTTC. It yields the protein CASSHRGFDYGYTF.

J is TRBJ2-2 and V is TRBV24-1, with TRBD2 identical over 8 bases. Germline V CDR1 and CDR2: KGHDR, SFDVKD. The CDR3 is made up of 14 amino acids. V lost 3 bases, J lost 6 bases, and 2 bases stayed unmatched. CDR3 sequence: CATSDAGGPGELFF. The CDR3, as DNA: TGTGCCACCAGTGATGCGGGGGGCCCCGGGGAGCTGTTTTTT.

This sequence joins TRBV7-9 and TRBJ2-3; a possible D gene is TRBD2 (7 bases). The germline CDR1 and CDR2 sequences are SEHNR and FQNEAQ (reference sequence). The V gene lost 6 bases and the J gene lost 4 bases, with 11 bases spanning the gap. The CDR3 sequence is 13 residues long. The CDR3, as DNA: TGTGCCAGCAGTAGGGGGGGTGCAGATACGCAGTATTTT. It encodes CASSRGGADTQYF.

The chain uses TRBV27 and TRBJ1-1; 7 nucleotides line up with TRBD1. CDR1 and CDR2 (germline): MNHEY, SMNVEV (reference sequence). CDR3 length: 17 residues. V shed 3 bases and J 4 bases; nucleotides not matched to a gene: 14. CDR3 nucleotides: TGTGCCAGCAGTTTCAGGACAGGCCGTTTCGTGGGCACTGAAGCTTTCTTT. Its translation is CASSFRTGRFVGTEAFF.

The V call is TRBV2, the J call TRBJ1-6, with a possible D match to TRBD1 (6 bases). This CDR3 region has 16 residues. V was cut by 5 bases and J by 11 bases, with 22 bases left in between. Germline lookup yields CDR1 SNHLY and CDR2 FYNNEI. In DNA form, the CDR3 reads TGTGCCAGCAGTCCTCTACCAGGGGATGTATCTACACCCCTCCACTTT. As protein: CASSPLPGDVSTPLHF.

This clone was counted a single time. J is TRBJ1-5 and V is TRBV2; TRBD1 is a possible D gene (6 bases). The CDR3 has 15 amino acids. Germline lookup yields CDR1 SNHLY and CDR2 FYNNEI. With 6 bases removed from V and 0 bases from J, the gap between germline ends came to 12 bases. The CDR3 sequence: CASSVDSTSNQPQHF. In DNA, the CDR3 is TGTGCCAGCAGCGTGGACAGTACTAGCAATCAGCCCCAGCATTTT.

The chain is built from TRBV19 and TRBJ1-1; weak D call: TRBD1 (5 bases). The V end lost 7 bases, the J end lost 0 bases, and 12 bases lay between the germline ends. Germline V gives CDR1 LNHDA, CDR2 SQIVND (reference sequence). There are 14 residues in the CDR3. CDR3 loop: CASKMGGMNTEAFF. The CDR3 DNA reads as TGTGCCAGTAAAATGGGGGGAATGAACACTGAAGCTTTCTTT. The full variable domain, rest sourced from reference TRBV19 and TRBJ1-1, is DGGITQSPKYLFRKEGQNVTLSCEQNLNHDAMYWYRQDPGQGLRLIYYSQIVNDFQKGDIAEGYSVSREKKESFPLTVTSAQKNPTAFYLCASKMGGMNTEAFFGQGTRLTVV.

This rearrangement joins TRBV10-3 to TRBJ2-1; TRBD2 matches 7 bases. The V and J ends lost 0 bases and 0 bases, in that order; junction bases with no gene match: 5. There are 17 residues in the CDR3. The germline CDR1 and CDR2 sequences are ENHRY and SYGVKD. The CDR3 region has the DNA TGTGCCATCAGTGAGTCGACGGGCGGGAGCTCCTACAATGAGCAGTTCTTC. Its translation: CAISESTGGSSYNEQFF.

This chain uses TRBV11-2 with TRBJ2-7; 11 bases are shared with TRBD1. The CDR3 loop spans 14 amino acids. Germline-derived CDR1 and CDR2 are SGHAT and FQNNGV. With V trimmed by 7 bases and J by 3 bases, 5 bases remained unmatched. CDR3 amino acids: CASTSGTGGYEQYF. CDR3 coding DNA: TGTGCCAGCACGTCCGGGACAGGGGGCTACGAGCAGTACTTC.